The 31 T cell receptor beta chains in this list originate from one sample, sequenced in a study of cytomegalovirus exposure and HLA in healthy donors. The assay was immunoSEQ multiplex PCR, and TCRdb's table has in-frame clones only and misses some. The sample has 130,000 or so clones; 85% to 90% are singletons. Sequencing used PBMCs. Source of these receptors: a woman younger than 45 in good health and CMV-seropositive.

The rearrangement links TRBV5-1 to TRBJ2-3, with 8 bases identical to TRBD2. The V gene's germline CDR1 is SGHRS and CDR2 YFSETQ. The CDR3 is 16 residues long. V lost 2 bases, J lost 2 bases, and 7 bases stayed unmatched. The CDR3 nucleotides read TGCGCCAGCAGCTTCTATGTCGGGAGGGCCACAGATACGCAGTATTTT. As protein: CASSFYVGRATDTQYF.

This clone has a single count. The chain has TRBV7-2 and TRBJ2-7; D call uncertain. Germline V lookup: CDR1 SGHTA, CDR2 FQGNSA. V lost 5 bases to trimming and J lost 2 bases, with 7 bases between them. This CDR3 contains 12 residues. CDR3 DNA sequence: TGTGCCAGCAGCCTAATTGCCTACGAGCAGTACTTC. Residues: CASSLIAYEQYF.

The chain is built from TRBV7-9 and TRBJ2-1, with 7 positions matching TRBD2. The CDR3 covers 15 residues. From germline, CDR1 is SEHNR and CDR2 FQNEAQ (reference sequence). V trimming: 5 bases; J trimming: 6 bases; junction bases outside the gene matches: 10. CDR3 sequence (DNA): TGTGCCAGCAGCCAGGGACTATCCGCAGTCAATGAGCAGTTCTTC. Amino acids: CASSQGLSAVNEQFF.

V is TRBV15 and J is TRBJ1-6; tentatively, D is TRBD1 (5 bases). Germline lookup yields CDR1 LNHNV and CDR2 YYDKDF (reference sequence). This CDR3 has 16 amino acids. Trimming removed 0 bases at V and 11 bases at J, with 17 bases between. CDR3: CATSREMRGTGAPLHF. The CDR3 nucleotides read TGTGCCACCAGCAGAGAGATGCGCGGGACCGGGGCACCCCTCCACTTT.

Worth noting for this clone: The junction shows a germline mismatch at one end, possibly a read error. This chain connects TRBV20-1 to TRBJ1-2, with D uncertain. The germline gives CDR1 DFQATT, CDR2 SNEGSKA (reference sequence). CDR3 length: 11 residues. This CDR3 is CSARAGWGYTF. The DNA of the CDR3 is TGCAGTGCGAGAGCTGGCTGGGGCTACACCTTC.

This clone has just a few counts. The V gene is TRBV29-1, the J gene TRBJ1-5, with TRBD1 as a possible D gene (5 bases). Germline V lookup: CDR1 SQVTM, CDR2 ANQGSEA. V was pared by 4 bases and J by 5 bases, with 12 bases between. The CDR3 sequence is 13 residues long. The CDR3 loop reads CSVAPQGDQPQHF. CDR3 DNA: TGCAGCGTTGCCCCGCAGGGCGATCAGCCCCAGCATTTT.

This clone was detected once. This chain joins TRBV11-2 and TRBJ2-7, with 7 nucleotides matching TRBD2. The V and J ends lost 0 bases and 6 bases, in that order; junction bases with no gene match: 8. CDR3 length equals 15 residues. The germline V gene has CDR1 SGHAT and CDR2 FQNNGV. CDR3 DNA sequence: TGTGCCAGCAGCTTAGATCGTCACGGCGGGGGCGAGCAGTACTTC. It codes for CASSLDRHGGGEQYF.

In this sample, this clone turned up once. The chain combines TRBV14 with TRBJ2-1, with TRBD1 as a possible D gene (6 bases). The CDR3 length is 15 residues. The germline V gene has CDR1 SGHDN and CDR2 FVKESK. The V end lost 1 base, the J end lost 9 bases, and 16 bases lay between the germline ends. The CDR3 bases are TGTGCCAGCAGCCAAGTAGGGTGGACAGCCGCTGAGCAGTTCTTC. This encodes CASSQVGWTAAEQFF.

A single count supports this clone. CDR3 amino acids: CASSLVRVDTGELFF. DNA of the CDR3: TGCGCCAGCAGCTTGGTCAGGGTGGACACCGGGGAGCTGTTTTTT. The chain uses TRBV5-1 and TRBJ2-2; a weak D match, TRBD1 (5 bases). The germline gives CDR1 SGHRS, CDR2 YFSETQ. The CDR3 consists of 15 residues. Between the trimmed V and J ends, which lost 0 bases and 3 bases, there was a span of 9 bases.

This clone has only one observation. The V gene is TRBV5-1, the J gene TRBJ2-3; 11 bases are shared with TRBD2. V lost 3 bases and J lost 2; bases outside the gene matches: 17. Germline assignment: CDR1 SGHRS and CDR2 YFSETQ. This CDR3 comprises 20 residues. CDR3 sequence reads: CASSSLGTSGHQFLTDTQYF. CDR3 in DNA: TGCGCCAGCAGCTCGCTCGGGACTAGCGGACACCAGTTTCTCACAGATACGCAGTATTTT.

J is TRBJ2-5 and V is TRBV5-1; 7 bases are a match to TRBD2. V lost 4 bases, J lost 7 bases, and 7 bases stayed unmatched. The CDR3 runs 13 residues. Germline CDR1 SGHRS, CDR2 YFSETQ. The CDR3 coding sequence is TGCGCCAGCAGCCTGGCGGGGGAAAGGACCCAGTACTTC. Translated, it gives CASSLAGERTQYF.

The rearrangement links TRBV5-1 to TRBJ2-3; 10 bases map to TRBD2. Germline CDR1 and CDR2: SGHRS and YFSETQ. After removal of 1 base from V and 4 bases from J, the junction contained 6 bases not matched to a gene. The CDR3 sequence is 16 residues long. The CDR3 region has the DNA TGCGCCAGCAGCTTGCCCAGCGGGGGGGCCTCAGATACGCAGTATTTT. This codes for CASSLPSGGASDTQYF.

This clone has a single count. The V and J genes are TRBV15 and TRBJ1-4, with D tentatively TRBD1 (5 bases). This CDR3 is 15 amino acids long. Germline assignment: CDR1 LNHNV and CDR2 YYDKDF (reference sequence). Trimming removed 0 bases at V and 10 bases at J, with 15 bases between. CDR3 sequence: CATSRDRRVRGKLFF. CDR3 nucleotides: TGTGCCACCAGCAGAGATCGCCGGGTAAGGGGAAAACTGTTTTTT.

The V call is TRBV11-2, the J call TRBJ2-1, with D unclear. The CDR3 consists of 18 residues. Germline V lookup: CDR1 SGHAT, CDR2 FQNNGV. With 0 bases removed from V and 2 bases from J, the gap between germline ends came to 17 bases. The CDR3 reads CASSLDRVRLPTYNEQFF. CDR3 DNA sequence: TGTGCCAGCAGCTTAGATCGTGTGCGGCTACCAACCTACAATGAGCAGTTCTTC.

V gene TRBV27 combines with J gene TRBJ2-1; 13 bases map to TRBD2. CDR3 length: 16 residues. Germline V lookup: CDR1 MNHEY, CDR2 SMNVEV (reference sequence). After removal of 5 bases from V and 3 bases from J, the junction contained 4 bases not matched to a gene. The CDR3 coding sequence is TGTGCCAGCAGTCCCGGGACTAGCGGGGTCTACAATGAGCAGTTCTTC. Amino acid sequence: CASSPGTSGVYNEQFF.

This chain joins TRBV29-1 and TRBJ2-7, with 9 bases identical to TRBD1. Germline lookup yields CDR1 SQVTM and CDR2 ANQGSEA. The CDR3 has 12 residues. The V segment lost 8 bases and the J segment 6 bases; nucleotides outside the gene matches: 8. CDR3 loop: CSSRGQGREQYF. As DNA, the CDR3 is TGCAGCTCGAGGGGACAGGGTCGCGAGCAGTACTTC.

J is TRBJ2-3 and V is TRBV5-1, with 11 positions matching TRBD1. The germline V gene encodes CDR1 SGHRS and CDR2 YFSETQ. The CDR3 consists of 16 residues. Trimming cost V 4 bases and J 6 bases; bases outside gene matches: 10. CDR3 in DNA: TGCGCCAGCAGCCATCCGGGACAGGGGGTTCTGGATACGCAGTATTTT. Its protein product is CASSHPGQGVLDTQYF.

The chain recombines TRBV4-1 with TRBJ1-1, with D hard to call. The CDR3 covers 15 residues. The germline gives CDR1 MGHRA, CDR2 YSYEKL. With 3 bases removed from V and 0 bases from J, the gap between germline ends came to 11 bases. The CDR3 DNA reads TGCGCCAGCAGCCACGCTGTACAGATGAACACTGAAGCTTTCTTT. Its translation: CASSHAVQMNTEAFF.

The chain couples TRBV5-6 to TRBJ2-3; 12 bases are shared with TRBD2. This CDR3 has 16 residues. With 6 bases clipped from V and 2 bases from J, the junction kept 7 bases outside the gene matches. Per the germline V gene, CDR1 is SGHDT and CDR2 is YYEEEE. The CDR3 is CASTTPSGRVTDTQYF. The CDR3 DNA reads TGTGCCAGCACTACACCTAGCGGGAGGGTCACAGATACGCAGTATTTT.

V usage is TRBV5-1 and J usage is TRBJ2-5, with a possible D match to TRBD1 (6 bases). Germline-derived CDR1 and CDR2 are SGHRS and YFSETQ. V lost 0 bases to trimming and J lost 7 bases, with 25 bases between them. The CDR3 runs 18 residues. The CDR3 loop reads CASSLVPLGAGALGTQYF. The CDR3 nucleotides are TGCGCCAGCAGCTTGGTCCCCCTTGGGGCAGGGGCCTTGGGGACCCAGTACTTC. Looking up the rest from reference TRBV5-1 and TRBJ2-5 gives the full variable domain: KAGVTQTPRYLIKTRGQQVTLSCSPISGHRSVSWYQQTPGQGLQFLFEYFSETQRNKGNFPGRFSGRQFSNSRSEMNVSTLELGDSALYLCASSLVPLGAGALGTQYFGPGTRLLVL.

V is TRBV19 and J is TRBJ1-2; 8 nucleotides align to TRBD1. The CDR3 consists of 17 residues. The V gene end was trimmed by 0 bases and the J gene end by 2 bases; junction bases not matched to a gene: 8. The V gene's germline CDR1 is LNHDA and CDR2 SQIVND (reference sequence). Here the CDR3 reads CASSIDGRGRLNYGYTF. The CDR3, as DNA: TGTGCCAGTAGTATAGATGGCAGGGGGCGCCTCAACTATGGCTACACCTTC.

The rearrangement joins TRBV6-5 to TRBJ2-7, with D perhaps TRBD1 (5 bases). The length of the CDR3 is 14 residues. The V gene's germline CDR1 is MNHEY and CDR2 SVGAGI. The V end was cut by 10 bases, the J end by 3 bases, with 19 bases between. Here the CDR3 reads CATTSPGPGYEQYF. CDR3 in DNA: TGTGCCACAACTTCCCCAGGGCCGGGCTACGAGCAGTACTTC.

The chain is built from TRBV4-1 and TRBJ2-5, with TRBD1 matching 7 bases. Losses at the gene ends were 0 bases for V and 4 bases for J; bases not matched to a gene: 11. The germline V gene encodes CDR1 MGHRA and CDR2 YSYEKL. The CDR3 extends over 17 amino acids. The CDR3 DNA sequence: TGCGCCAGCAGCCAAGAAGTCCTGACAGGGATCGGAGAGACCCAGTACTTC. This encodes CASSQEVLTGIGETQYF.

As to this clone: The identical CDR3 is also encoded by other nucleotide sequences in the sample. V gene TRBV5-1 combines with J gene TRBJ1-2; possible D gene TRBD1, 6 bases. The V end lost 0 bases, the J end lost 8 bases, and 8 bases lay between the germline ends. This CDR3 spans 12 amino acids. CDR1 and CDR2 (germline): SGHRS, YFSETQ. For the CDR3, the DNA is TGCGCCAGCAGCTTGGCAGGGGACGGCTACACCTTC. As protein: CASSLAGDGYTF.

This clone was counted a single time. The V gene is TRBV2, the J gene TRBJ1-1; TRBD1 might be the D (5 bases). Germline V CDR1 and CDR2: SNHLY, FYNNEI. Trimming took off 10 bases at V and 3 bases at J, with 9 bases between the two ends. The CDR3 runs 11 residues. The CDR3 is CAIEGDTEAFF. CDR3 in DNA: TGTGCCATCGAAGGGGACACTGAAGCTTTCTTT.

The chain is built from TRBV11-3 and TRBJ2-1; 7 nucleotides line up with TRBD2. J was trimmed by 3 bases and V by 1 base; bases with no gene match: 3. The length of the CDR3 is 15 residues. Per the germline V gene, CDR1 is SGHNT and CDR2 is YENEEA. Here the CDR3 DNA reads TGTGCCAGCAGCTTAGGACTAGCTAACTACAATGAGCAGTTCTTC. This sequence encodes CASSLGLANYNEQFF.

V and J are TRBV6-1 and TRBJ2-5, with a weak D call TRBD1 (6 bases). The V gene lost 0 bases and the J gene lost 4 bases, with 12 bases spanning the gap. This CDR3 region has 15 residues. The germline V gene has CDR1 MNHNS and CDR2 SASEGT. CDR3 residues: CASSEAAGEVETQYF. CDR3 sequence (DNA): TGTGCCAGCAGTGAAGCGGCAGGGGAAGTAGAGACCCAGTACTTC.

The chain uses TRBV18 and TRBJ2-7, with 8 bases fitting TRBD2. This CDR3 region has 14 residues. J was trimmed by 3 bases and V by 2 bases; bases with no gene match: 3. Germline V gene data show CDR1 as KGHSH and CDR2 as LQKENI. In nucleotides, the CDR3 is TGTGCCAGCTCACCAACTAGCGGCTACTACGAGCAGTACTTC. As protein: CASSPTSGYYEQYF. The variable domain in full, with the rest retrieved from reference TRBV18 and TRBJ2-7, is NAGVMQNPRHLVRRRGQEARLRCSPMKGHSHVYWYRQLPEEGLKFMVYLQKENIIDESGMPKERFSAEFPKEGPSILRIQQVVRGDSAAYFCASSPTSGYYEQYFGPGTRLTVT.

The chain links TRBV16 to TRBJ2-3; 14 bases agree with TRBD2. The CDR3 is 15 amino acids. V lost 5 bases to trimming and J lost 7 bases; unmatched junction nucleotides: 5. Germline assignment: CDR1 KGHSY and CDR2 FQNENV. The CDR3, as DNA: TGTGCCAGCAGCGAGGGACTAGCGGGGGCCTATACGCAGTATTTT. This encodes CASSEGLAGAYTQYF. The complete variable domain, with remaining parts taken from reference TRBV16 and TRBJ2-3, reads GEEVAQTPKHLVRGEGQKAKLYCAPIKGHSYVFWYQQVLKNEFKFLISFQNENVFDETGMPKERFSAKCLPNSPCSLEIQATKLEDSAVYFCASSEGLAGAYTQYFGPGTRLTVL.

This chain links TRBV6-6 with TRBJ1-5; TRBD1 aligns across 7 bases. Per germline, CDR1 MNHNY and CDR2 SVGAGI (reference sequence). There are 16 residues in the CDR3. V shed 8 bases and J 1 base; nucleotides not matched to a gene: 11. The CDR3 sequence is CASWPNRGGSNQPQHF. The CDR3 DNA is TGTGCCAGCTGGCCGAACAGGGGCGGCAGCAATCAGCCCCAGCATTTT.

The chain combines TRBV23-1 with TRBJ1-5, with D tentatively TRBD1 (6 bases). TRBV23-1 is recorded as an ORF, its role being uncertain. The V gene lost 5 bases and the J gene lost 5 bases, with 13 bases spanning the gap. The CDR3 sequence is 14 residues long. DNA for the CDR3: TGCGCCAGCAGTTCCAGGGGAAAGGATCAGCCCCAGCATTTT. It specifies CASSSRGKDQPQHF.